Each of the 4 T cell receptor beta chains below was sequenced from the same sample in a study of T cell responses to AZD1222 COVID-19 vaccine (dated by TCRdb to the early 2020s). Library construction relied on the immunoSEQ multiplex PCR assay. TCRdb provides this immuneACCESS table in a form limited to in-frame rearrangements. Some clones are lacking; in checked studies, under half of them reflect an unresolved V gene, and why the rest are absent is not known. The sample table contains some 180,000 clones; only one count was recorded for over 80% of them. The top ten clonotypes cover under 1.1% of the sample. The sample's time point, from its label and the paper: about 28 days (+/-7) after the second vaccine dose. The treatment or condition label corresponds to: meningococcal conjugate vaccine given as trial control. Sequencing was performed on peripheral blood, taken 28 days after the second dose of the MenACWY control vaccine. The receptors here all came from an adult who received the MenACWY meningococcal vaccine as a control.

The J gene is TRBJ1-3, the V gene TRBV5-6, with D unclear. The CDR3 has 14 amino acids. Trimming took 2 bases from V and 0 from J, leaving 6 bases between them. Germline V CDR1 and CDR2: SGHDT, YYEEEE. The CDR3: CASSFWHSGNTIYF. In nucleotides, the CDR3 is TGTGCCAGCAGCTTTTGGCACTCTGGAAACACCATATATTTT.

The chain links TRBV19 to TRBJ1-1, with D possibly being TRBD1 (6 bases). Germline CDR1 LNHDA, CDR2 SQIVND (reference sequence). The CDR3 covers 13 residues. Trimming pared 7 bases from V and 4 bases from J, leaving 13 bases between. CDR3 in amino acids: CASNRVAATEAFF. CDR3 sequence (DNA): TGTGCCAGTAACAGGGTGGCTGCCACTGAAGCTTTCTTT.

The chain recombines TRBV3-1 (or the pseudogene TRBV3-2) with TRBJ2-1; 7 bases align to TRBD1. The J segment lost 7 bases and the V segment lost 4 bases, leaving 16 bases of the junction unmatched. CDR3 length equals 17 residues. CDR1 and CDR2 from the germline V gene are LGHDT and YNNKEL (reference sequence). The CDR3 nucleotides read TGTGCCAGCAGCCTAAGGACAGGCGGCCCCAACTTAAATGAGCAGTTCTTC. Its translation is CASSLRTGGPNLNEQFF.

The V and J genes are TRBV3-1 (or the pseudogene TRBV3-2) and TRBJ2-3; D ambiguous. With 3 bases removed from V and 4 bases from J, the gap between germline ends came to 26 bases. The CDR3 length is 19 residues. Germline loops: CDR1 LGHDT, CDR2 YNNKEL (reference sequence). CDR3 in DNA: TGTGCCAGCAGCCACCAAACCAAGTCTAAGATTCGCGGCCCAGATACGCAGTATTTT. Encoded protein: CASSHQTKSKIRGPDTQYF.